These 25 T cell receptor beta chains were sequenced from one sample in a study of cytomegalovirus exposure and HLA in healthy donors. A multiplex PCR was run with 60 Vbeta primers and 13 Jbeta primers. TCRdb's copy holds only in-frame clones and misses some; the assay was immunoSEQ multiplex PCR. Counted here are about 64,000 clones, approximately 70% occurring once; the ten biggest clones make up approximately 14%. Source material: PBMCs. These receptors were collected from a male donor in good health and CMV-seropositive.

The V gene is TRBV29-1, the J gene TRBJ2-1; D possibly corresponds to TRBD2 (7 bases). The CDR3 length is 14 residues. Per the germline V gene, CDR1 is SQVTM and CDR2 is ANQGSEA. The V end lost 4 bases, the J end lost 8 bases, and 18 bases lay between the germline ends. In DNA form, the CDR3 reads TGCAGCGTTGGCCTTGGCGGAGGGGGGGATGAGCAGTTCTTC. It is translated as CSVGLGGGGDEQFF.

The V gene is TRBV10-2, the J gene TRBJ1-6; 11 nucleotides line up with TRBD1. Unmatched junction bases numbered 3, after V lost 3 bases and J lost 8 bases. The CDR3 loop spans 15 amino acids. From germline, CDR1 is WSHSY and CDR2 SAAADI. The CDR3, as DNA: TGCGCCAGCAGTGACCAGGGACAGGGGGATTCACCCCTCCACTTT. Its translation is CASSDQGQGDSPLHF.

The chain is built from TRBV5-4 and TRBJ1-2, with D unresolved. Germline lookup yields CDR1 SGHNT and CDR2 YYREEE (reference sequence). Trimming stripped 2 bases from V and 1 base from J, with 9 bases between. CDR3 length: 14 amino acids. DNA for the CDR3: TGTGCCAGCAGCTTTACTAGCGGTAACTATGGCTACACCTTC. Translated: CASSFTSGNYGYTF. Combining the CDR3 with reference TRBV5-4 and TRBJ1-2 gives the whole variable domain ETGVTQSPTHLIKTRGQQVTLRCSSQSGHNTVSWYQQALGQGPQFIFQYYREEENGRGNFPPRFSGLQFPNYSSELNVNALELDDSALYLCASSFTSGNYGYTFGSGTRLTVV.

CDR3 sequence (DNA): TGTGCCAGCAGCTTGGGACTAGCGGGAGGGGAGCAGTACTTC. Its translation: CASSLGLAGGEQYF. This chain uses TRBV5-6 with TRBJ2-5, with 14 positions matching TRBD2. V lost 0 bases to trimming and J lost 11 bases; unmatched junction nucleotides: 3. The CDR3 is 14 amino acids. Germline V gives CDR1 SGHDT, CDR2 YYEEEE.

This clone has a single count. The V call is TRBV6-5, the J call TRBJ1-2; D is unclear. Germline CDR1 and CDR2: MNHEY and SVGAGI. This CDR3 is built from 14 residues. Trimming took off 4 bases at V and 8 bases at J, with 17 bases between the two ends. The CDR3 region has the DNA TGTGCCAGCAGTTGGAGCAGCGTCTCGGGAGGCTACACCTTC. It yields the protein CASSWSSVSGGYTF.

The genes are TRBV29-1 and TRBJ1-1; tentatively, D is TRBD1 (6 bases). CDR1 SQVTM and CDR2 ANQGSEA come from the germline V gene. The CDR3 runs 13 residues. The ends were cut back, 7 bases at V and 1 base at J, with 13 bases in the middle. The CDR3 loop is CSAEGQQNTEAFF. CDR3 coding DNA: TGCAGCGCCGAAGGACAGCAGAACACTGAAGCTTTCTTT.

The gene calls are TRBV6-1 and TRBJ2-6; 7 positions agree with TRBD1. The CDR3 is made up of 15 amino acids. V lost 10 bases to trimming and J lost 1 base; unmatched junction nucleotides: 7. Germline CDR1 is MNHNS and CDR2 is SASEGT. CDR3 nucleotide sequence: TGTGCCACCCGACAGGGACCGTCTGGGGCCAACGTCCTGACTTTC. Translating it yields CATRQGPSGANVLTF.

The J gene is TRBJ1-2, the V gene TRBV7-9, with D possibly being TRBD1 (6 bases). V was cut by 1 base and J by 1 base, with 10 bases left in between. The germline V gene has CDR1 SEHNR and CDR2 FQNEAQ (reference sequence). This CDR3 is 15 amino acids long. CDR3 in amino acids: CASSLGTASNYGYTF. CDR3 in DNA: TGTGCCAGCAGCTTAGGGACAGCCAGTAACTATGGCTACACCTTC.

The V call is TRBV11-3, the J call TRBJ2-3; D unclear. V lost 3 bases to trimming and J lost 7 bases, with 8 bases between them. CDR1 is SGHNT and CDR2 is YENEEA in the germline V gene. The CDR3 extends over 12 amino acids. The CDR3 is CASSFGQNTQYF. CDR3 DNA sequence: TGTGCCAGCAGCTTTGGTCAGAATACGCAGTATTTT.

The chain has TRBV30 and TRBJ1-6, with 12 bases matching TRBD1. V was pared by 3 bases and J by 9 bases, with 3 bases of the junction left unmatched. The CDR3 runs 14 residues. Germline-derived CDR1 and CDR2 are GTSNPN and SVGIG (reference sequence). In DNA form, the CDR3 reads TGTGCCTGGAGCCCGGGACAGGGGGCTTCACCCCTCCACTTT. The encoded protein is CAWSPGQGASPLHF.

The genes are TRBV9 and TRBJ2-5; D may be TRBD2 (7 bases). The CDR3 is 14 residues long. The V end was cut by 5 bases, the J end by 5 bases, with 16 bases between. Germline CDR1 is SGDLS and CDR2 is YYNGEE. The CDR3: CASSSLGGLETQYF. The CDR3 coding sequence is TGTGCCAGCAGTTCCCTGGGGGGGCTCGAGACCCAGTACTTC.

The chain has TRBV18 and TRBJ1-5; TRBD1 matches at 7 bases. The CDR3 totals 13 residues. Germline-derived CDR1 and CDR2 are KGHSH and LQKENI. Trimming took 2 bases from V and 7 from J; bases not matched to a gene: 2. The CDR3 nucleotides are TGTGCCAGCTCACCAGGACAGGAGCAGCCCCAGCATTTT. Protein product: CASSPGQEQPQHF. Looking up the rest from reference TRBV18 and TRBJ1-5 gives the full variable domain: NAGVMQNPRHLVRRRGQEARLRCSPMKGHSHVYWYRQLPEEGLKFMVYLQKENIIDESGMPKERFSAEFPKEGPSILRIQQVVRGDSAAYFCASSPGQEQPQHFGDGTRLSIL.

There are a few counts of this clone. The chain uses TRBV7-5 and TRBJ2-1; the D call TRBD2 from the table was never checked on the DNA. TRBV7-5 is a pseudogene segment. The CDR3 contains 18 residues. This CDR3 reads CVRSLVGRLAGVYNEQFF. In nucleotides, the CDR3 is TGTGTCAGAAGCTTAGTAGGGCGGCTAGCGGGAGTATACAATGAGCAGTTCTTC.

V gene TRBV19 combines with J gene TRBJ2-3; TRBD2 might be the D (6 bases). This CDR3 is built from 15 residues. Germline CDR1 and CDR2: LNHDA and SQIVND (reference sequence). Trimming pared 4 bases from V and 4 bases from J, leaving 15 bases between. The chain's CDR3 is CASSRGTSAPDTQYF. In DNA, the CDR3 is TGTGCCAGTAGTAGGGGGACTTCCGCACCAGATACGCAGTATTTT.

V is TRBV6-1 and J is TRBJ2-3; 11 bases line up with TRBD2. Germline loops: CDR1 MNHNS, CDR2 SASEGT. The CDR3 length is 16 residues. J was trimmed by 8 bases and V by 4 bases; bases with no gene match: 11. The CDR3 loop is CASSVNTSGRGGTQYF. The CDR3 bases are TGTGCCAGCAGTGTTAACACTAGCGGGAGAGGGGGTACGCAGTATTTT.

CDR3 amino acids: CASSLGQGAGHTQYF. CDR3 DNA: TGTGCCAGTTCTCTTGGACAGGGGGCAGGGCATACGCAGTATTTT. The V and J genes are TRBV19 and TRBJ2-3; 11 bases are shared with TRBD1. The CDR3 has 15 residues. Germline values: CDR1 LNHDA, CDR2 SQIVND (reference sequence). J was trimmed by 7 bases and V by 8 bases; bases with no gene match: 11.

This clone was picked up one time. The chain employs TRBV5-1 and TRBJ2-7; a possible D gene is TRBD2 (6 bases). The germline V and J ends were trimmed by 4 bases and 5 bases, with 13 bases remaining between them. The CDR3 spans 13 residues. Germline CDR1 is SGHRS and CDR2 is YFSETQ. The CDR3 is CASSAGLSDEQYF. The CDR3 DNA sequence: TGCGCCAGCAGCGCGGGGCTAAGCGACGAGCAGTACTTC.

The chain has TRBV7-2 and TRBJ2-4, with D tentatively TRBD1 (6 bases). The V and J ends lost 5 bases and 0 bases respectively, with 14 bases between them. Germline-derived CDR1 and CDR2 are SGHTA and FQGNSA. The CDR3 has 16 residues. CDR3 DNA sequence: TGTGCCAGCAGCCAAGGGGGTGGCAGAGCCAAAAACATTCAGTACTTC. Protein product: CASSQGGGRAKNIQYF.

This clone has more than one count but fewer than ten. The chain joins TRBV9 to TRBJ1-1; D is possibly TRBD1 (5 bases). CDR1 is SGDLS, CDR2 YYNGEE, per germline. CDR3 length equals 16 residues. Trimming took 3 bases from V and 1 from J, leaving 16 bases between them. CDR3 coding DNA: TGTGCCAGCAGCGGGAGCCTTCCGGGGGGGAACACTGAAGCTTTCTTT. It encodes CASSGSLPGGNTEAFF.

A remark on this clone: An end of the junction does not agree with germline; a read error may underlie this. The CDR3 region is CSSTRDFSRTDTQYF. As DNA, the CDR3 is TGTTCCAGCACCCGGGACTTCTCAAGGACAGATACGCAGTATTTT. The gene calls are TRBV7-9 and TRBJ2-3; possibly TRBD2 for D (6 bases). Germline CDR1 is SEHNR and CDR2 is FQNEAQ (reference sequence). CDR3 length: 15 amino acids.

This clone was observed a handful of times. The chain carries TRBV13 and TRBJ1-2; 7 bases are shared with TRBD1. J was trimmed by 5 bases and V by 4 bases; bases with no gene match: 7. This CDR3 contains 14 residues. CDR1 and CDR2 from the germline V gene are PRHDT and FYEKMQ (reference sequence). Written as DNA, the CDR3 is TGTGCCAGCAGCTACCGGGACAGAAGGTATGGCTACACCTTC. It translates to CASSYRDRRYGYTF.

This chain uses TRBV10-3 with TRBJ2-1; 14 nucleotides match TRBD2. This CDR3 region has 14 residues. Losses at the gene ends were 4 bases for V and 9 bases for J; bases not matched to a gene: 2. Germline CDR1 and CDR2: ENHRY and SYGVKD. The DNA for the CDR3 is TGTGCCATCAGTGGGGGACTAGCGGGAGCTGAGCAGTTCTTC. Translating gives CAISGGLAGAEQFF.

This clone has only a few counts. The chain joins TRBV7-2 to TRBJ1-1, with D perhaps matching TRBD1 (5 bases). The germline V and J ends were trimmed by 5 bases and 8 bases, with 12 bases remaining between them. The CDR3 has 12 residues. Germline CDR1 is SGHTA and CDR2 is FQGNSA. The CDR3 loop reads CASSPRAGEAFF. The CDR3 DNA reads TGTGCCAGCAGCCCCCGGGCAGGGGAAGCTTTCTTT.

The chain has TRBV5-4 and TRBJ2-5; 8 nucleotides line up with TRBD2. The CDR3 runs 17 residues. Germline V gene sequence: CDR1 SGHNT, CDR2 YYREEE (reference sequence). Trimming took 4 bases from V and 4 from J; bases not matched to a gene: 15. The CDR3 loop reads CASSQLGGGGGGETQYF. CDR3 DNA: TGTGCCAGCAGCCAACTCGGGGGGGGCGGGGGTGGAGAGACCCAGTACTTC.

The CDR3: CSVDGQGDYGYTF. DNA of the CDR3: TGCAGCGTTGATGGGCAGGGGGACTATGGCTACACCTTC. The chain combines TRBV29-1 with TRBJ1-2, with 7 bases that match TRBD1. V was clipped by 3 bases and J by 3 bases; unmatched bases: 4. In germline, CDR1 is SQVTM, CDR2 ANQGSEA. The CDR3 length is 13 residues.